The rows below give T cell receptor beta chains drawn from one sample of a study of Ad26.COV2.S vaccination and SARS-CoV-2 variants. Only in-frame clones appear in the TCRdb table, and some are missing; sequencing was by immunoSEQ multiplex PCR. The sample contains about 350,000 clones, roughly 81% of which appear only once. Sequences were derived from peripheral blood, sampled in a trial of Ad26.COV2.S vaccine versus placebo. The source is a person between 18 and 65 years old who received the Ad26.COV2.S COVID-19 vaccine or a placebo. Each CDR3 is given with its conserved first and last residue. Fields, in order: J gene, clone size, V gene, D gene, CDR3 DNA, CDR3 protein. A D gene is named only where the DNA matches it firmly. Expanded clones are given a class, and other clones once, few, many or no size at all.

>TRBJ2-7|once|TRBV9|TRBD1
TGTGCCAGCAGCGTGGGGACAGGGGGCCCCTACGAGCAGTACTTC
CASSVGTGGPYEQYF
>TRBJ1-4|-|TRBV6-2/TRBV6-3|TRBD1
TGTGCCAGCAGTTACGTGTCGGGACAGGCTAATGAAAAACTGTTTTTT
CASSYVSGQANEKLFF
>TRBJ2-1|-|TRBV28|-
TGTGCCAGCATCCCCGGGGGCGGGAGAGACTTCAATGAGCAGTTCTTC
CASIPGGGRDFNEQFF
>TRBJ2-1|once|TRBV3-1/TRBV3-2|-
TGTGCCAGCAGCCAACCCGCCGGGACCGCGTACAATGAGCAGTTCTTC
CASSQPAGTAYNEQFF
>TRBJ2-7|-|TRBV9|TRBD2
TGTGCCAGCAGCCCGGGACTAGTTCTCGAGCAGTACTTC
CASSPGLVLEQYF
>TRBJ2-5|-|TRBV6-2/TRBV6-3|-
TGTGCCAGCAGTTACGGCTCGCAGGGCTACCAAGAGACCCAGTACTTC
CASSYGSQGYQETQYF
>TRBJ2-7|once|TRBV7-2|-
TGTGCCAGCAGCGTCTATCAAGTTCAGGAGTGGTACTTC
CASSVYQVQEWYF
>TRBJ1-2|few|TRBV19|-
TGTGCCAGTAGTTCGTCTTCCTCGTATGGGTATGGCTACACCTTC
CASSSSSSYGYGYTF
>TRBJ1-4|once|TRBV27|TRBD1
TGTGCCAGCAGCTCGACAGGGGCACTATATACAACTAATGAAAAACTGTTTTTT
CASSSTGALYTTNEKLFF
>TRBJ1-2|-|TRBV3-1/TRBV3-2|TRBD1
TGTGCCAGCAGCCCCCACGCAGGGGGTTTTTTCGCTAGGAACTATGGCTACACCTTC
CASSPHAGGFFARNYGYTF
>TRBJ2-3|-|TRBV10-1|TRBD2
TGCGCCAGCAGTGCCTCGGGAGGAACCACAGATACGCAGTATTTT
CASSASGGTTDTQYF
>TRBJ2-7|-|TRBV6-2/TRBV6-3|-
TGTGCCAGCAGTTACGACTCATCCTACGAGCAGTACTTC
CASSYDSSYEQYF
>TRBJ1-2|-|TRBV6-2/TRBV6-3|-
TGTGCCAGCAGTTCGCCGGCCATCGCGTATGGCTACACCTTC
CASSSPAIAYGYTF
>TRBJ2-7|-|TRBV27|-
TGTGCCAGCAGTTCGGGCAGGGGCTACGAGCAGTACTTC
CASSSGRGYEQYF
>TRBJ2-3|-|TRBV6-5|TRBD1
TGTGCCAGCAGTAGACAGGGGCAGAGCACAGATACGCAGTATTTT
CASSRQGQSTDTQYF
>TRBJ2-1|-|TRBV9|-
TGTGCCAGCAGCGGATCCGGGACCGCATTCTACAATGAGCAGTTCTTC
CASSGSGTAFYNEQFF
>TRBJ2-3|-|TRBV18|-
TGTGCCAGCTCACCGGACACTCACACATACACAGATACGCAGTATTTT
CASSPDTHTYTDTQYF
>TRBJ2-7|-|TRBV5-1|-
TGCGCCAGCAGCTTAGGGCCGGGGGCCTCCTACGAGCAGTACTTC
CASSLGPGASYEQYF
>TRBJ1-1|-|TRBV27|TRBD1
TGTGCCAGCAGTACAGGGGGGACTGAAGCTTTCTTT
CASSTGGTEAFF
>TRBJ1-4|-|TRBV5-1|TRBD1
TGCGCCAGCAGCTTGGGTGTGGGGGGACAGTATAATGAAAAACTGTTTTTT
CASSLGVGGQYNEKLFF
>TRBJ2-1|few|TRBV5-4|-
TGTGCCAGCAGACCTACACCGGGGGATGAGCAGTTCTTC
CASRPTPGDEQFF
>TRBJ1-6|-|TRBV6-1|TRBD1
TGTGCCAGCAGTGCGCAGGGGGCAGTCGATAATTCACCCCTCCACTTT
CASSAQGAVDNSPLHF
>TRBJ1-1|few|TRBV27|-
TGTGCCAGCAGTTTCGGGGGATTCGCTGAAGCTTTCTTT
CASSFGGFAEAFF
>TRBJ2-2|-|TRBV6-1|TRBD2
TGTGCCAGCAGTGGGGCTCTGGCGGGAGTAAACACCGGGGAGCTGTTTTTT
CASSGALAGVNTGELFF
>TRBJ1-1|-|TRBV7-2|-
TGTGCCAGCAGCTTAGATACGGGTAGAACTGAAGCTTTCTTT
CASSLDTGRTEAFF
>TRBJ1-5|-|TRBV19|-
TGTGCCAGTAGTATAGACGCGGGTGGCGCGGAGCCCCAGCATTTT
CASSIDAGGAEPQHF
>TRBJ1-6|-|TRBV27|TRBD1
TGTGCCAGCAGTTTATATCATCAGGGGGGGAATTCACCCCTCCACTTT
CASSLYHQGGNSPLHF
>TRBJ2-1|-|TRBV29-1|TRBD2
TGCAGCGTTGGATGGAGGACTAGTAACTACAATGAGCAGTTCTTC
CSVGWRTSNYNEQFF
>TRBJ1-4|-|TRBV30|-
TGTGCCTGGAGCAGGGGACTCACTGCAACTAATGAAAAACTGTTTTTT
CAWSRGLTATNEKLFF
>TRBJ1-2|-|TRBV9|-
TGTGCCAGCAGCGTAGGATCGGCCGTAGAGAGGGGCTACACCTTC
CASSVGSAVERGYTF
>TRBJ2-7|-|TRBV27|TRBD1
TGTGCCAGCAGTGGGACAGTCGGGTCCGAGCAGTACTTC
CASSGTVGSEQYF
>TRBJ2-1|-|TRBV2|TRBD2
TGTGCCAGCAGTGTTAGCGGGGGGGCCGTCGATGAGCAGTTCTTC
CASSVSGGAVDEQFF
>TRBJ2-7|-|TRBV6-5|TRBD2
TGTGCCAGCAGTTACCTTCGGACTAGCGGGAGTTACGAGCAGTACTTC
CASSYLRTSGSYEQYF
>TRBJ1-3|-|TRBV19|-
TGTGCCAGTACCCCGTCGTGGGGAAACACCATATATTTT
CASTPSWGNTIYF
>TRBJ1-2|-|TRBV7-9|-
TGTGCCAGCAGCCTATTCATGAACGGCTACACCTTC
CASSLFMNGYTF
>TRBJ2-7|-|TRBV7-8|TRBD2
TGTGCCAGCAGACTAGCGGGAGAAGCCCTCGAGCAGTACTTC
CASRLAGEALEQYF
>TRBJ2-1|-|TRBV21-1|-
TGTGCCAGCAGCAAGGGACAGTGTGAGCAGTTCTTC
CASSKGQCEQFF
>TRBJ1-2|-|TRBV7-2|-
TGTGCCAGCAGCCCGAGACAGGTATATGGCTACACCTTC
CASSPRQVYGYTF
>TRBJ2-5|-|TRBV10-1|TRBD2
TGCGCCAGCAGTGAGGGCGGGAATCCGGGACTAGCGGCCCAAGAGACCCAGTACTTC
CASSEGGNPGLAAQETQYF
>TRBJ2-7|-|TRBV27|-
TGTGCCAGCAGTTTAGGGCGGGACAGAGCTAAGGAGCAGTACTTC
CASSLGRDRAKEQYF
>TRBJ1-2|-|TRBV5-8|-
TGTGCCAGCAGCTTGAGCTGGAATGGCTACACCTTC
CASSLSWNGYTF
>TRBJ1-3|-|TRBV30|-
TGTGCCTGGAGGACACACGGGAAGGGAAACACCATATATTTT
CAWRTHGKGNTIYF
>TRBJ1-1|-|TRBV6-6|-
TGTGCCAGCAGCCCACTGATTCTGGGGGGCACTGAAGCTTTCTTT
CASSPLILGGTEAFF